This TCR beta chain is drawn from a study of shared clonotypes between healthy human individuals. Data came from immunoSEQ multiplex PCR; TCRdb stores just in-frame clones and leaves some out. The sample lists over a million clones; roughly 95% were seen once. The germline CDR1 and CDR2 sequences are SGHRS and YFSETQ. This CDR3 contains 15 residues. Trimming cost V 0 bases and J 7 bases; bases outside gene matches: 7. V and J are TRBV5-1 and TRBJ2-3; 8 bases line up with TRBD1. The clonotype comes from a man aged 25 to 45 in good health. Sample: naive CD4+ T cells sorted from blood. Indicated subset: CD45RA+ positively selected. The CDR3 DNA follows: TGCGCCAGCAGCTTGGAACCAGGGGGCATGAATACGCAGTATTTT. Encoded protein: CASSLEPGGMNTQYF. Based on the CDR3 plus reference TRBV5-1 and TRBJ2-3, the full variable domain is KAGVTQTPRYLIKTRGQQVTLSCSPISGHRSVSWYQQTPGQGLQFLFEYFSETQRNKGNFPGRFSGRQFSNSRSEMNVSTLELGDSALYLCASSLEPGGMNTQYFGPGTRLTVL.